The rows below give T cell receptor beta chains drawn from one sample of a study of tumor and adjacent non-tumor tissue in lung cancer. TCRdb itself ran the multiplex PCR reads through MiXCR, one entry per CDR3 protein. The data show some 99,000 distinct CDR3 sequences, 62% seen once. What was sequenced was distant non-tumor lung tissue. Source of these receptors: a man in his fifties or sixties with non-small cell lung cancer. Both conserved end residues are part of each CDR3. D genes are given only for firm matches. Size tells how often a clone was seen (once, few, many) or the class of an expanded clone, and some rows leave it out.

size,V,D,J,DNA,CDR3
NA,TRBV6-5,NA,TRBJ2-7,TGTGCCAGCAGTTACTCCAACGGGAGCCTCTACGAGCAGTACTTC,CASSYSNGSLYEQYF
few,TRBV6-2/TRBV6-3,NA,TRBJ2-1,TGTGCCAGCAGAATGGGAGGGGGGGCTCGCGCACTCTTC,CASRMGGGARALF
NA,TRBV11-2,NA,TRBJ2-2,TGTGCCAGCAGGGCTTCAGACACCGGGGAGCTGTTTTTT,CASRASDTGELFF
NA,TRBV6-5,NA,TRBJ2-7,TGTGCCAGCAGTCCCACAGCAGGTCGGACTGGAATCTACGAGCAGTACTTC,CASSPTAGRTGIYEQYF
NA,TRBV20-1,NA,TRBJ1-2,TGCAGTGCAACAGACAGCTATGGCTACACCTTC,CSATDSYGYTF
NA,TRBV11-3,TRBD1,TRBJ2-1,TGTGCCAGGAGCCAACGAGGGGACAGGGCCAATGAGCAGTTCTTC,CARSQRGDRANEQFF
many,TRBV6-6,NA,TRBJ1-2,TGTGCCAGCGTCGGGGGGGATGGCTACACCTTC,CASVGGDGYTF
few,TRBV20-1,TRBD2,TRBJ2-7,TGCAGTGCTACCTTTCTAGCGGGAGGGACCTACGAGCAGTACTTC,CSATFLAGGTYEQYF
many,TRBV12-3/TRBV12-4,NA,TRBJ1-4,TGTGCCAGCAAGGGGACCCTCGAGGAAAAACTGTTTTTT,CASKGTLEEKLFF
NA,TRBV11-2,NA,TRBJ2-5,TGTGCCAGCAGCTTATGGTTTGAGACCCAGTACTTC,CASSLWFETQYF
NA,TRBV6-5,TRBD1,TRBJ2-5,TGTGCCAGCAGTGGGGTCGGGACAGGGGACGGCCAGGAGGCCCAGTACTTC,CASSGVGTGDGQEAQYF
many,TRBV5-1,NA,TRBJ1-2,TGCGCCAGCAGCCAAGGGACGGTCACCAACTATGGCTACACCTTC,CASSQGTVTNYGYTF